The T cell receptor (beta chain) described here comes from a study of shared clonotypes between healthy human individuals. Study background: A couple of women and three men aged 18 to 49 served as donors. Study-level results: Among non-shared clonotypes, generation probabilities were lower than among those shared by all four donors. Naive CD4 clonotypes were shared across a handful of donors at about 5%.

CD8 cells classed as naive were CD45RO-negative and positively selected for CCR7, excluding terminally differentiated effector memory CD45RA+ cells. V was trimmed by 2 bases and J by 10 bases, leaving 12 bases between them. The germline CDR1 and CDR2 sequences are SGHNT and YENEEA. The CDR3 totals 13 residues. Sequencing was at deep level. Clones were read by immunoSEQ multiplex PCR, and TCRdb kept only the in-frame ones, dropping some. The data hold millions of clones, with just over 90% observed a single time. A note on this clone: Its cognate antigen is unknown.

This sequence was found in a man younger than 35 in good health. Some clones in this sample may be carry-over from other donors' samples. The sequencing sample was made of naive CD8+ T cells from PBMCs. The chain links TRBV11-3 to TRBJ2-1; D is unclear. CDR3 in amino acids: CASSLNPGSEQFF. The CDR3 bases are TGTGCCAGCAGCTTAAATCCCGGTTCAGAGCAGTTCTTC.